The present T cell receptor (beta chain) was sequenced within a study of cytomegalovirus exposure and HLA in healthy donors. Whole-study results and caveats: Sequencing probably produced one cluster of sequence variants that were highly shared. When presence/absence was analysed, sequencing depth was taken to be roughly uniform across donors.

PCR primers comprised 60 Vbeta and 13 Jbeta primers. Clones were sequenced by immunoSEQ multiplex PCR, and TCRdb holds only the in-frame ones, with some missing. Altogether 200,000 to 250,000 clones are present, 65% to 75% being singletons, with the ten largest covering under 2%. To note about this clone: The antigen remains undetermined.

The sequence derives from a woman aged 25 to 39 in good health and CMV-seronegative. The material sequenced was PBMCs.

The CDR3 loop reads CASSPSGSTDTQYF. In nucleotides, the CDR3 is TGCGCCAGCAGCCCCAGCGGGAGCACAGATACGCAGTATTTT. The chain links TRBV4-1 to TRBJ2-3; a possible D gene is TRBD2 (6 bases). The germline V gene encodes CDR1 MGHRA and CDR2 YSYEKL. Between the trimmed V and J ends, which lost 4 bases and 0 bases, there was a span of 8 bases. The CDR3 is made up of 14 amino acids.